The present TCR beta chain was sequenced within a study of blood T cell repertoires in COVID-19. Study-level background: Nucleic acid was either cDNA or gDNA, and it came from T cells, B-cell-depleted T cells, or PBMCs.

Patients in Seattle were enrolled during active infection, then followed longitudinally. The method was immunoSEQ multiplex PCR; TCRdb's version includes in-frame clones alone and lacks a portion of them. Of about 26,000 clones detected, 80% to 90% appear once; the ten largest clones hold around 26%. CDR3 length equals 15 residues. Germline V gene data show CDR1 as KGHDR and CDR2 as SFDVKD. Trimming at V came to 2 bases and at J to 5 bases, leaving 3 bases not matched to a gene. The rearrangement joins TRBV24-1 to TRBJ2-1; TRBD2 aligns across 9 bases. The sequencing input was peripheral blood. This clonotype was obtained from a woman of 80 years or more with COVID-19, enrolled during active disease. The CDR3 loop is CATSDSLAGHNEQFF. CDR3 DNA sequence: TGTGCCACCAGTGATTCGCTAGCGGGACACAATGAGCAGTTCTTC.